The 14 T cell receptor beta chains listed next were all sequenced from one sample in a study of siplizumab effects on memory and regulatory T cells. Measured with immunoSEQ multiplex PCR; TCRdb has only the in-frame clones, and not every one. The profile shows about 98,000 clones, approximately 90% of them singletons. The sequenced material came from CD4+ T cells sorted from blood. These receptors all stem from a human donor in good health.

V and J are TRBV30 and TRBJ1-3; D gene ambiguous. This CDR3 comprises 12 residues. The V gene's germline CDR1 is GTSNPN and CDR2 SVGIG (reference sequence). The V end was cut by 7 bases, the J end by 0 bases, with 7 bases between. CDR3 amino acids: CASGYSGNTIYF. The CDR3 nucleotides read TGTGCCTCGGGGTACTCTGGAAACACCATATATTTT.

The table lists this clone with a count of one. The chain joins TRBV11-2 to TRBJ2-1; 9 nucleotides match TRBD2. In germline, CDR1 is SGHAT, CDR2 FQNNGV. The CDR3 is 15 amino acids. The V gene end was trimmed by 5 bases and the J gene end by 1 base; junction bases not matched to a gene: 3. This CDR3 is CASSIAGESYNEQFF. CDR3 nucleotide sequence: TGTGCCAGCAGCATAGCGGGAGAGTCCTACAATGAGCAGTTCTTC.

The chain is built from TRBV9 and TRBJ2-1; D gene unclear. This CDR3 is built from 15 residues. Trimming left V 0 bases short and J 5 bases short, with 12 bases between. Germline V lookup: CDR1 SGDLS, CDR2 YYNGEE. The CDR3 nucleotides read TGTGCCAGCAGCGTAGCACCAATAAGAAACAATGAGCAGTTCTTC. The encoded protein is CASSVAPIRNNEQFF.

Comments on this clone: The same CDR3 can be traced to other DNA sequences in this sample. This rearrangement joins TRBV7-9 to TRBJ2-7, with 8 bases that match TRBD2. CDR1 is SEHNR, CDR2 FQNEAQ, per germline (reference sequence). CDR3 length: 15 residues. V lost 5 bases to trimming and J lost 2 bases; unmatched junction nucleotides: 8. The CDR3 loop reads CASSNPGLGAYEQYF. The CDR3 DNA follows: TGTGCCAGCAGCAATCCGGGACTAGGGGCCTACGAGCAGTACTTC.

The chain uses TRBV2 and TRBJ2-7; D tentatively fits TRBD1 or TRBD2 (5 bases each). From germline, CDR1 is SNHLY and CDR2 FYNNEI. Trimming took 0 bases from V and 11 from J, leaving 20 bases between them. There are 15 residues in the CDR3. The CDR3 region is CASSEALGGGLTEYF. DNA of the CDR3: TGTGCCAGCAGTGAAGCGCTTGGGGGTGGGCTCACCGAGTACTTC.

The rearrangement links TRBV30 to TRBJ2-3; 8 bases match TRBD1. The ends lost 5 bases at V and 3 bases at J; junction bases unmatched: 10. CDR3 length equals 15 residues. CDR1 and CDR2 (germline): GTSNPN, SVGIG (reference sequence). CDR3 in amino acids: CAWGTGGMATDTQYF. DNA of the CDR3: TGTGCCTGGGGTACAGGGGGGATGGCTACAGATACGCAGTATTTT.

Details on this clone: The same CDR3 is also encoded by other DNA sequences in this sample. The chain employs TRBV19 and TRBJ2-1; 11 bases are a match to TRBD2. This CDR3 is built from 13 residues. Germline V gene lookup returns CDR1 LNHDA and CDR2 SQIVND (reference sequence). V lost 5 bases to trimming and J lost 9 bases; unmatched junction nucleotides: 3. The CDR3 protein is CASSGLAGGEQFF. CDR3 nucleotide sequence: TGTGCCAGTAGTGGACTAGCGGGTGGTGAGCAGTTCTTC.

The CDR3 nucleotides are TGTGCCAGCAGTGGTAAGGGAGACGGGGAAGCTTTCTTT. This gives the protein CASSGKGDGEAFF. This sequence joins TRBV2 and TRBJ1-1; no firm D call. Germline V gene lookup returns CDR1 SNHLY and CDR2 FYNNEI. CDR3 length: 13 amino acids. Trimming removed 4 bases from V and 8 bases from J, with 14 bases in between.

This sequence joins TRBV11-2 and TRBJ1-3; D call uncertain. The CDR3 length is 13 residues. With 1 base removed from V and 6 bases from J, the gap between germline ends came to 7 bases. The germline gives CDR1 SGHAT, CDR2 FQNNGV. CDR3 nucleotides: TGTGCCAGCAGCTTAGCCGGCGAAAACACCATATATTTT. It is translated as CASSLAGENTIYF.

The chain is built from TRBV28 and TRBJ1-5, with D possibly TRBD1 on 5 matching bases. The germline CDR1 and CDR2 sequences are MDHEN and SYDVKM. V shed 1 base and J shed 0 bases, with 19 bases lying between them. This CDR3 has 19 residues. This chain's CDR3 is CASSLFKTRGRHSNQPQHF. The CDR3 nucleotides read TGTGCCAGCAGTTTATTTAAGACGAGGGGTCGTCATAGCAATCAGCCCCAGCATTTT.

V usage is TRBV28 and J usage is TRBJ2-7; D gene unclear. Germline loops: CDR1 MDHEN, CDR2 SYDVKM. Trimming cost V 6 bases and J 2 bases, with 17 bases left between them. The CDR3 spans 15 residues. The CDR3 DNA is TGTGCCAGCAGCCGGTTAGGGTCGGGCACCTACGAGCAGTACTTC. Amino acids: CASSRLGSGTYEQYF.

The chain is built from TRBV19 and TRBJ2-2; D remains unclear. V was pared by 1 base and J by 5 bases, with 14 bases between. The CDR3 totals 16 residues. Germline loops: CDR1 LNHDA, CDR2 SQIVND (reference sequence). The CDR3 sequence is CASSIVALRGTGELFF. CDR3 bases: TGTGCCAGTAGTATAGTGGCCCTTAGAGGAACCGGGGAGCTGTTTTTT.

The chain has TRBV11-1 and TRBJ2-2, with D possibly called TRBD1 or TRBD2 (5 bases each). V gave up 4 bases and J gave up 2 bases, with 14 bases separating them. The CDR3 is 16 residues long. Germline V lookup: CDR1 SGHAT, CDR2 FQDESV (reference sequence). The CDR3 region is CASSSHGTSNTGELFF. As DNA, the CDR3 is TGTGCCAGCAGCTCCCACGGGACCTCAAACACCGGGGAGCTGTTTTTT.

The chain is built from TRBV28 and TRBJ2-1; a possible D gene is TRBD2 (5 bases). Trimming shortened V by 5 bases and J by 10 bases, and 21 bases separated the two germline ends. Germline V gene lookup returns CDR1 MDHEN and CDR2 SYDVKM. The CDR3 covers 15 residues. Here the CDR3 reads CASSTYYGHSGEQFF. CDR3 nucleotide sequence: TGTGCCAGCAGTACGTATTATGGCCATTCGGGAGAGCAGTTCTTC.